This T cell receptor (beta chain) was captured in a study of human T cells and chemical hapten exposure. Study-level points and caveats: The study found that DPC sensitization did not change TCRs above 1 in 1000 frequency. Controls formed significantly fewer large CDR3 similarity clusters than expanded TCRs did.

A word on this clonotype: Its antigen is unidentified.

The time point here: patch test 1, 2 weeks after DPC sensitization. The treatment here: therapeutic diphenylcyclopropenone sensitization with weekly scalp DPC. V lost 0 bases, J lost 3 bases, and 6 bases stayed unmatched. CDR3 length: 15 residues. Germline loops: CDR1 DFQATT, CDR2 SNEGSKA (reference sequence). The library attached unique molecular identifiers to individual cDNA molecules. TCRdb ran MiXCR on the RACE reads and lists one entry per CDR3 protein. This sample has 180,000 or so distinct CDR3 sequences, with more than 12% found just once. The sample here was whole blood, taken in connection with sensitization to the hapten diphenylcyclopropenone (DPC). The chain has TRBV20-1 and TRBJ2-7; 9 bases are shared with TRBD2. The receptor's source is a woman between 25 and 40 years old with alopecia areata. Some clones in this sample may be carry-over from other donors' samples. The CDR3 loop reads CSAREDIAGDYEQYF. The CDR3 region has the DNA TGCAGTGCTAGAGAGGATATAGCGGGGGACTACGAGCAGTACTTC.